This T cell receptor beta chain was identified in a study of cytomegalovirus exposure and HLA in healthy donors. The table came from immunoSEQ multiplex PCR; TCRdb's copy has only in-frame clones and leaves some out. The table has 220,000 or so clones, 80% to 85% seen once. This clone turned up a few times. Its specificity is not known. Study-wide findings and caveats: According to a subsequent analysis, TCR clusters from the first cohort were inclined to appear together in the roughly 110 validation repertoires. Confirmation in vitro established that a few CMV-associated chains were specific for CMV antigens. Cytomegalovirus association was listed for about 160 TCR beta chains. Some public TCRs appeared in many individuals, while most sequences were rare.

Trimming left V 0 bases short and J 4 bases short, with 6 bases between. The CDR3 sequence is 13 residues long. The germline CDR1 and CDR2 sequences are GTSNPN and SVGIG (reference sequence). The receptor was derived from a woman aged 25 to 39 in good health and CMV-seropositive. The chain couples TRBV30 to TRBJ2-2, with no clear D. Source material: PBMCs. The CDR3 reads CAWSVRSTGELFF. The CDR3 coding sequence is TGTGCCTGGAGTGTGCGGTCCACCGGGGAGCTGTTTTTT.